This TCR beta chain was identified during a study of blood T cell repertoires in COVID-19. Overall study: Sources were T cells, B-cell-depleted T cells, or PBMCs; the material itself was cDNA or gDNA.

In the original analysis: Amplification with reference gene primers provided the estimates of nucleated cell counts. The table came from immunoSEQ multiplex PCR; TCRdb's copy has only in-frame clones and leaves some out. That table gives V, J and clone size, and the DNA gave D and trimming. This sample has hundreds of thousands of clones; approximately 80% occur once, and the top ten carry about a sixth. V lost 3 bases to trimming and J lost 3 bases, with 15 bases between them. The CDR3 extends over 15 amino acids. Germline V gene lookup returns CDR1 LNHNV and CDR2 YYDKDF (reference sequence). The genes are TRBV15 and TRBJ2-7, with D perhaps TRBD1 (6 bases). The specimen sequenced was peripheral blood. The clonotype comes from a woman over 75 with active or convalescent COVID-19. The CDR3 DNA is TGTGCCACCAGCAGCCCCGGACAGTCCTACTACGAGCAGTACTTC. Translating gives CATSSPGQSYYEQYF.